This is a list of T cell receptor beta chains from one sample in a study of blood T cell repertoires in COVID-19. Measured with immunoSEQ multiplex PCR; TCRdb has only the in-frame clones, and not every one. Altogether 150,000 to 200,000 clones are present, around 89% being singletons, with the ten largest covering 6.6%. Sequencing was carried out using PBMCs or T cells enriched from blood (not recorded which). These TCRs come from a woman aged 50 to 60 who had recovered from COVID-19. Both conserved end residues are part of each CDR3. The D gene is left open where the match is weak. Clone sizes are given selectively: once, few, many, or a class where the clone is expanded.

clone size: NA; J gene: TRBJ1-1; D gene: NA; V gene: TRBV27; CDR3 protein: CASSLFSYTEAFF; CDR3 DNA: TGTGCCAGCAGTTTATTTTCCTACACTGAAGCTTTCTTT
clone size: NA; J gene: TRBJ2-7; D gene: NA; V gene: TRBV4-1; CDR3 protein: CASSQDPTYEQYF; CDR3 DNA: TGCGCCAGCAGCCAAGACCCAACCTACGAGCAGTACTTC
clone size: NA; J gene: TRBJ2-1; D gene: NA; V gene: TRBV4-2; CDR3 protein: CASSQGGGSQNPYNEQFF; CDR3 DNA: TGTGCCAGCAGCCAAGGGGGGGGCTCCCAGAACCCCTACAATGAGCAGTTCTTC
clone size: once; J gene: TRBJ2-7; D gene: TRBD1; V gene: TRBV6-5; CDR3 protein: CASSRGTGGSYEQYF; CDR3 DNA: TGTGCCAGCAGCAGAGGGACAGGGGGCTCCTACGAGCAGTACTTC
clone size: NA; J gene: TRBJ1-1; D gene: TRBD1; V gene: TRBV7-2; CDR3 protein: CASSKSGTGGIAEAFF; CDR3 DNA: TGTGCCAGCAGCAAATCCGGGACAGGGGGTATCGCTGAAGCTTTCTTT
clone size: NA; J gene: TRBJ2-7; D gene: NA; V gene: TRBV29-1; CDR3 protein: CSVQGGSSYEQYF; CDR3 DNA: TGCAGCGTCCAAGGAGGTAGCTCCTACGAGCAGTACTTC
clone size: NA; J gene: TRBJ2-7; D gene: TRBD1; V gene: TRBV5-4; CDR3 protein: CASSLAGGSYEQYF; CDR3 DNA: TGTGCCAGCAGCTTGGCAGGGGGTTCCTACGAGCAGTACTTC
clone size: NA; J gene: TRBJ2-1; D gene: TRBD2; V gene: TRBV24-1; CDR3 protein: CATSDQLAGGPLNNEQFF; CDR3 DNA: TGTGCCACCAGTGACCAACTAGCGGGGGGCCCATTAAACAATGAGCAGTTCTTC
clone size: few; J gene: TRBJ2-2; D gene: NA; V gene: TRBV11-3; CDR3 protein: CASSSSTSRGRDTGELFF; CDR3 DNA: TGTGCCAGCAGCTCCTCGACTAGTAGGGGGCGGGACACCGGGGAGCTGTTTTTT
clone size: NA; J gene: TRBJ1-2; D gene: NA; V gene: TRBV9; CDR3 protein: CASSVDYSNYGYTF; CDR3 DNA: TGTGCCAGCAGCGTAGATTACAGTAACTATGGCTACACCTTC
clone size: once; J gene: TRBJ2-7; D gene: NA; V gene: TRBV5-1; CDR3 protein: CASSLRGGGNPYEQYF; CDR3 DNA: TGCGCCAGCAGCTTGCGCGGGGGCGGTAACCCCTACGAGCAGTACTTC
clone size: once; J gene: TRBJ1-1; D gene: NA; V gene: TRBV5-4; CDR3 protein: CASSLDRTAEAFF; CDR3 DNA: TGTGCCAGCAGCCTCGACAGGACAGCCGAAGCTTTCTTT
clone size: once; J gene: TRBJ1-2; D gene: NA; V gene: TRBV6-2/TRBV6-3; CDR3 protein: CASSNRDGYTF; CDR3 DNA: TGTGCCAGCAGCAACAGGGACGGCTACACCTTC
clone size: NA; J gene: TRBJ2-5; D gene: TRBD1; V gene: TRBV7-6; CDR3 protein: CASSLKITGTEETQYF; CDR3 DNA: TGTGCCAGCAGCCTGAAAATTACCGGGACAGAGGAGACCCAGTACTTC
clone size: NA; J gene: TRBJ1-2; D gene: TRBD1; V gene: TRBV5-1; CDR3 protein: CASSSGQGSGYGYTF; CDR3 DNA: TGCGCCAGCAGCTCGGGACAGGGGAGTGGCTATGGCTACACCTTC
clone size: NA; J gene: TRBJ1-1; D gene: NA; V gene: TRBV27; CDR3 protein: CASSLLLGDTEAFF; CDR3 DNA: TGTGCCAGCAGTTTGCTCCTCGGGGACACTGAAGCTTTCTTT
clone size: NA; J gene: TRBJ1-2; D gene: TRBD1; V gene: TRBV19; CDR3 protein: CAIRNRGENGYTF; CDR3 DNA: TGTGCCATCCGAAACAGGGGCGAGAATGGCTACACCTTC
clone size: once; J gene: TRBJ1-2; D gene: NA; V gene: TRBV25-1; CDR3 protein: CASSEVQGGYGYTF; CDR3 DNA: TGTGCCAGCAGTGAAGTCCAGGGCGGCTATGGCTACACCTTC
clone size: NA; J gene: TRBJ2-4; D gene: TRBD2; V gene: TRBV4-2; CDR3 protein: CASSQDGSGGATKNIQYF; CDR3 DNA: TGTGCCAGCAGCCAAGATGGGAGCGGGGGGGCAACCAAAAACATTCAGTACTTC
clone size: NA; J gene: TRBJ1-1; D gene: TRBD1; V gene: TRBV5-4; CDR3 protein: CASSSRGQNTEAFF; CDR3 DNA: TGTGCCAGCAGCTCCAGGGGGCAGAACACTGAAGCTTTCTTT
clone size: NA; J gene: TRBJ2-6; D gene: NA; V gene: TRBV5-6; CDR3 protein: CASSLLASLSSGANVLTF; CDR3 DNA: TGTGCCAGCAGCTTGTTAGCGTCCTTGAGCTCTGGGGCCAACGTCCTGACTTTC
clone size: NA; J gene: TRBJ1-1; D gene: NA; V gene: TRBV5-1; CDR3 protein: CASSLAGGEPTEAFF; CDR3 DNA: TGCGCCAGCAGCTTGGCCGGGGGGGAACCCACTGAAGCTTTCTTT
clone size: NA; J gene: TRBJ2-2; D gene: TRBD1; V gene: TRBV6-2/TRBV6-3; CDR3 protein: CASSLDRGSLTGELFF; CDR3 DNA: TGTGCCAGCAGTTTGGACAGGGGGAGCCTCACCGGGGAGCTGTTTTTT
clone size: NA; J gene: TRBJ2-2; D gene: NA; V gene: TRBV5-8; CDR3 protein: CASDTGLTTGELFF; CDR3 DNA: TGTGCCAGCGATACCGGACTGACGACCGGGGAGCTGTTTTTT
clone size: few; J gene: TRBJ2-1; D gene: TRBD2; V gene: TRBV2; CDR3 protein: CASSPPRRGGYEQFF; CDR3 DNA: TGTGCCAGCAGCCCTCCAAGGCGGGGGGGCTATGAGCAGTTCTTC
clone size: NA; J gene: TRBJ1-2; D gene: TRBD1; V gene: TRBV9; CDR3 protein: CASSVGTGTYGYTF; CDR3 DNA: TGTGCCAGCAGCGTAGGGACAGGCACCTATGGCTACACCTTC
clone size: NA; J gene: TRBJ1-1; D gene: NA; V gene: TRBV7-2; CDR3 protein: CASSFSAQNTEAFF; CDR3 DNA: TGTGCCAGCAGCTTCAGTGCTCAAAACACTGAAGCTTTCTTT
clone size: few; J gene: TRBJ2-1; D gene: TRBD1; V gene: TRBV9; CDR3 protein: CASSAGTGNVHEQFF; CDR3 DNA: TGTGCCAGCAGCGCCGGGACAGGGAATGTCCATGAGCAGTTCTTC
clone size: NA; J gene: TRBJ1-6; D gene: TRBD1; V gene: TRBV15; CDR3 protein: CATNYRGTVLNSPLHF; CDR3 DNA: TGTGCCACCAATTACCGCGGGACAGTCTTAAATTCACCCCTCCACTTT
clone size: NA; J gene: TRBJ2-1; D gene: TRBD1; V gene: TRBV6-2/TRBV6-3; CDR3 protein: CASSSSKLSGQGLSEQFF; CDR3 DNA: TGTGCCAGCAGTTCGAGCAAATTATCGGGACAGGGTCTCAGTGAGCAGTTCTTC
clone size: NA; J gene: TRBJ2-3; D gene: NA; V gene: TRBV9; CDR3 protein: CASSVAVTDTQYF; CDR3 DNA: TGTGCCAGCAGCGTAGCAGTCACAGATACGCAGTATTTT
clone size: NA; J gene: TRBJ2-4; D gene: NA; V gene: TRBV5-6; CDR3 protein: CASSYRDIQYF; CDR3 DNA: TGTGCCAGCAGCTACAGGGACATTCAGTACTTC
clone size: NA; J gene: TRBJ2-3; D gene: NA; V gene: TRBV10-1; CDR3 protein: CASSDGSAASSTDTQYF; CDR3 DNA: TGCGCCAGCAGTGACGGTTCTGCGGCATCTAGCACAGATACGCAGTATTTT
clone size: once; J gene: TRBJ2-7; D gene: NA; V gene: TRBV7-6; CDR3 protein: CASSLAGGTGDEQYF; CDR3 DNA: TGTGCCAGCAGCTTGGCGGGGGGGACAGGGGACGAGCAGTACTTC
clone size: NA; J gene: TRBJ2-3; D gene: TRBD1; V gene: TRBV6-6; CDR3 protein: CASSFGQGFSTDTQYF; CDR3 DNA: TGTGCCAGCAGTTTCGGACAGGGTTTTAGCACAGATACGCAGTATTTT
clone size: NA; J gene: TRBJ1-2; D gene: TRBD1; V gene: TRBV19; CDR3 protein: CASSITGGKGYTF; CDR3 DNA: TGTGCCAGTAGTATCACAGGGGGCAAGGGCTACACCTTC
clone size: NA; J gene: TRBJ2-7; D gene: TRBD2; V gene: TRBV5-1; CDR3 protein: CASSLELATSSYEQYF; CDR3 DNA: TGCGCCAGCAGCCTCGAACTAGCGACAAGCTCCTACGAGCAGTACTTC
clone size: NA; J gene: TRBJ2-2; D gene: NA; V gene: TRBV3-1/TRBV3-2; CDR3 protein: CASSHGRVNGELFF; CDR3 DNA: TGTGCCAGCAGCCACGGCAGGGTAAACGGGGAGCTGTTTTTT
clone size: NA; J gene: TRBJ2-3; D gene: NA; V gene: TRBV11-2; CDR3 protein: CASSLGQNTDTQYF; CDR3 DNA: TGTGCCAGCAGCTTAGGGCAGAACACAGATACGCAGTATTTT
clone size: NA; J gene: TRBJ1-2; D gene: TRBD1; V gene: TRBV7-2; CDR3 protein: CASRPGQGNYGYTF; CDR3 DNA: TGTGCCAGCAGGCCCGGACAGGGGAACTATGGCTACACCTTC
clone size: NA; J gene: TRBJ2-5; D gene: NA; V gene: TRBV4-2; CDR3 protein: CASSQAGAEETQYF; CDR3 DNA: TGTGCCAGCAGCCAGGCGGGGGCCGAAGAGACCCAGTACTTC
clone size: NA; J gene: TRBJ2-3; D gene: TRBD2; V gene: TRBV6-5; CDR3 protein: CASSYSRGLAADTQYF; CDR3 DNA: TGTGCCAGCAGTTACTCGAGAGGACTAGCGGCAGATACGCAGTATTTT
clone size: NA; J gene: TRBJ1-5; D gene: TRBD1; V gene: TRBV19; CDR3 protein: CASSMGSGGRQPQHF; CDR3 DNA: TGTGCCAGTAGTATGGGGTCAGGGGGTCGTCAGCCCCAGCATTTT
clone size: NA; J gene: TRBJ2-3; D gene: NA; V gene: TRBV1; CDR3 protein: CTSSQEEVGVVGTDTQYF; CDR3 DNA: TGCACCAGCAGCCAGGAAGAGGTAGGAGTCGTCGGGACAGATACGCAGTATTTT
clone size: NA; J gene: TRBJ2-4; D gene: NA; V gene: TRBV7-3; CDR3 protein: CASSLGGGRSKNIQYF; CDR3 DNA: TGTGCCAGCAGCTTAGGGGGCGGCAGGAGCAAAAACATTCAGTACTTC
clone size: NA; J gene: TRBJ1-2; D gene: NA; V gene: TRBV20-1; CDR3 protein: CSASAGLGGYTF; CDR3 DNA: TGCAGTGCTAGTGCAGGGTTGGGTGGCTACACCTTC
clone size: NA; J gene: TRBJ2-5; D gene: NA; V gene: TRBV19; CDR3 protein: CASASTRQETQYF; CDR3 DNA: TGTGCCAGCGCATCAACACGCCAAGAGACCCAGTACTTC
clone size: few; J gene: TRBJ1-1; D gene: NA; V gene: TRBV6-1; CDR3 protein: CASSERGGQPNTEAFF; CDR3 DNA: TGTGCCAGCAGTGAGAGGGGTGGACAGCCGAACACTGAAGCTTTCTTT
clone size: NA; J gene: TRBJ2-7; D gene: TRBD1; V gene: TRBV6-6; CDR3 protein: CASSPDRVLQKYYEQYF; CDR3 DNA: TGTGCCAGCAGTCCGGACAGGGTTCTCCAGAAGTACTACGAGCAGTACTTC
clone size: NA; J gene: TRBJ2-1; D gene: TRBD2; V gene: TRBV7-2; CDR3 protein: CASSWELAGGNEQFF; CDR3 DNA: TGTGCCAGCAGCTGGGAACTAGCGGGGGGAAATGAGCAGTTCTTC
clone size: NA; J gene: TRBJ1-6; D gene: TRBD1; V gene: TRBV18; CDR3 protein: CASSLSDRGNSPLHF; CDR3 DNA: TGTGCCAGCTCACTATCTGACAGGGGGAATTCACCCCTCCACTTT